The 29 T cell receptor beta chains reported below all come from one sample, sequenced in a study of CD8+ T cells in alopecia areata (dated by TCRdb to 2016 to 2018). Library generation was performed with the immunoSEQ multiplex PCR assay. To provide template for TCR sequencing, every sample had RNA extracted and reverse transcribed into cDNA. The source is immuneACCESS, and TCRdb retained only in-frame sequences with V and J called. Part of the clones is not carried over; for the studies checked, unresolved V genes explain less than half of this, and the remainder is unexplained. The sample yields hundreds of thousands of clones; roughly two thirds were counted once. The biggest ten clones account for 1% to 1.5% of the sample. Explained via the paper, the time point label denotes: baseline before oral tofacitinib. The sample in question was CD4+ T cells sorted from blood, obtained at week 0. The source of these receptors is a human donor with alopecia areata.

The chain joins TRBV9 to TRBJ2-2, with D perhaps TRBD1 (5 bases). The germline CDR1 and CDR2 sequences are SGDLS and YYNGEE. Trimming removed 1 base from V and 5 bases from J, with 12 bases in between. CDR3 length equals 15 residues. The CDR3 here is CASSVLTGPTGELFF. In nucleotides, the CDR3 is TGTGCCAGCAGCGTACTAACAGGCCCTACCGGGGAGCTGTTTTTT. The full variable domain, rest sourced from reference TRBV9 and TRBJ2-2, is DSGVTQTPKHLITATGQRVTLRCSPRSGDLSVYWYQQSLDQGLQFLIQYYNGEERAKGNILERFSAQQFPDLHSELNLSSLELGDSALYFCASSVLTGPTGELFFGEGSRLTVL.

This clone has just one count. V gene TRBV4-3 combines with J gene TRBJ2-1; D unclear. Trimming pared 3 bases from V and 9 bases from J, leaving 6 bases between. The CDR3 has 11 amino acids. Looked up from germline, CDR1 is LGHNA and CDR2 is YSLEER. The chain's CDR3 is CASSHLGEQFF. The DNA for the CDR3 is TGCGCCAGCAGCCACTTGGGTGAGCAGTTCTTC.

The genes are TRBV14 and TRBJ2-7; no firm D call. Trimming shortened V by 6 bases and J by 7 bases, and 10 bases separated the two germline ends. The CDR3 is made up of 11 amino acids. Per the germline V gene, CDR1 is SGHDN and CDR2 is FVKESK. The CDR3 reads CASSRSSEQYF. In DNA form, the CDR3 reads TGTGCCAGCAGTCGCTCCAGTGAGCAGTACTTC.

This clone was seen a handful of times. V gene TRBV25-1 combines with J gene TRBJ1-5; 9 nucleotides line up with TRBD1. V lost 5 bases, J lost 6 bases, and 5 bases stayed unmatched. Per germline, CDR1 MGHDK and CDR2 SYGVNS. The CDR3 contains 14 residues. The CDR3 reads CASSPTGGGQPQHF. The CDR3 nucleotides read TGTGCCAGCAGTCCGACAGGGGGGGGTCAGCCCCAGCATTTT.

This clone was seen once. This chain joins TRBV30 and TRBJ1-1, with unresolved D. This CDR3 comprises 15 residues. From germline, CDR1 is GTSNPN and CDR2 SVGIG (reference sequence). V was pared by 3 bases and J by 1 base, with 15 bases between. CDR3 region: CAWSRAGGSNTEAFF. DNA of the CDR3: TGTGCCTGGAGCAGAGCAGGAGGGTCGAACACTGAAGCTTTCTTT.

This clone was counted only a few times. This chain connects TRBV15 to TRBJ2-5; TRBD2 is a possible D gene (6 bases). The CDR3 has 13 amino acids. CDR1 is LNHNV, CDR2 YYDKDF, per germline (reference sequence). Trimming shortened V by 4 bases and J by 4 bases, and 10 bases separated the two germline ends. CDR3 region: CATSNGGRETQYF. DNA of the CDR3: TGTGCCACCAGCAACGGAGGGCGAGAGACCCAGTACTTC.

The V and J genes are TRBV7-9 and TRBJ2-2, with 9 bases matching TRBD1. V trimming: 5 bases; J trimming: 4 bases; junction bases outside the gene matches: 11. Looked up from germline, CDR1 is SEHNR and CDR2 is FQNEAQ (reference sequence). The CDR3 sequence is 17 residues long. The CDR3, as DNA: TGTGCCAGCAGCCCACGACAGGGGGGTTCGGGCACCGGGGAGCTGTTTTTT. Translating it yields CASSPRQGGSGTGELFF.

The CDR3 reads CSVTTGLETQYF. CDR3 nucleotides: TGCAGCGTTACCACGGGGTTGGAGACCCAGTACTTC. The V gene is TRBV29-1, the J gene TRBJ2-5, with a tentative D call TRBD2 (5 bases). Germline V gene data show CDR1 as SQVTM and CDR2 as ANQGSEA. Trimming removed 5 bases at V and 5 bases at J, with 12 bases between. This CDR3 has 12 residues.

J is TRBJ1-2 and V is TRBV7-6, with D unresolved. The CDR3 loop spans 15 amino acids. The germline V gene has CDR1 SGHVS and CDR2 FNYEAQ. V was trimmed by 2 bases and J by 0 bases, leaving 10 bases between them. This CDR3 reads CASSLQDGSNYGYTF. The DNA for the CDR3 is TGTGCCAGCAGCTTACAGGACGGATCTAACTATGGCTACACCTTC.

The chain recombines TRBV5-1 with TRBJ2-7; D remains ambiguous. The germline V gene has CDR1 SGHRS and CDR2 YFSETQ. CDR3 length: 14 residues. V lost 0 bases and J 11 bases, leaving 18 bases between the germline ends. CDR3 nucleotide sequence: TGCGCCAGCAGCTTGGCCAGCAAAGATACGACCAAGTACTTC. Translating it yields CASSLASKDTTKYF.

This chain connects TRBV25-1 to TRBJ2-1; D is unresolved. Germline V CDR1 and CDR2: MGHDK, SYGVNS. The CDR3 is 14 residues long. Trimming took 6 bases from V and 0 from J, leaving 9 bases between them. The CDR3 region is CASSGPFSYNEQFF. CDR3 coding DNA: TGTGCCAGCAGCGGTCCTTTCTCCTACAATGAGCAGTTCTTC. The full variable domain, rest sourced from reference TRBV25-1 and TRBJ2-1, is EADIYQTPRYLVIGTGKKITLECSQTMGHDKMYWYQQDPGMELHLIHYSYGVNSTEKGDLSSESTVSRIRTEHFPLTLESARPSHTSQYLCASSGPFSYNEQFFGPGTRLTVL.

The chain couples TRBV10-3 to TRBJ2-4; 7 bases align to TRBD1. CDR1 is ENHRY, CDR2 SYGVKD, per germline. J gave up 5 bases and V 2 bases, and 3 bases lay outside the gene matches. The CDR3 contains 14 residues. The CDR3 sequence is CAISEGQAQNIQYF. For the CDR3, the DNA is TGTGCCATCAGTGAGGGACAGGCACAAAACATTCAGTACTTC.

In this sample, this clone turned up a few times. J is TRBJ2-3 and V is TRBV4-1; D gene unclear. This CDR3 spans 15 amino acids. Trimming left V 0 bases short and J 3 bases short, with 10 bases between. The germline gives CDR1 MGHRA, CDR2 YSYEKL. This chain's CDR3 is CASSQEAFRTDTQYF. For the CDR3, the DNA is TGCGCCAGCAGCCAAGAAGCCTTTCGGACAGATACGCAGTATTTT.

The chain recombines TRBV5-5 with TRBJ2-6; D not resolved. The germline V gene has CDR1 SGHKS and CDR2 YYEKEE (reference sequence). The V and J ends lost 3 bases and 0 bases respectively, with 7 bases between them. CDR3 length: 15 residues. Here the CDR3 reads CASSSLHSGANVLTF. In nucleotides, the CDR3 is TGTGCCAGCAGCTCACTACACTCTGGGGCCAACGTCCTGACTTTC.

The rearrangement joins TRBV6-5 to TRBJ2-3; 12 nucleotides line up with TRBD1. CDR1 MNHEY and CDR2 SVGAGI come from the germline V gene. The CDR3 length is 16 residues. Losses at the gene ends were 4 bases for V and 5 bases for J; bases not matched to a gene: 7. CDR3 protein: CASSFGTGGAGDTQYF. In DNA, the CDR3 is TGTGCCAGCAGTTTCGGGACAGGGGGCGCAGGAGATACGCAGTATTTT.

The chain recombines TRBV13 with TRBJ1-4; 7 bases fit TRBD1. V lost 5 bases, J lost 8 bases, and 5 bases stayed unmatched. CDR1 is PRHDT, CDR2 FYEKMQ, per germline (reference sequence). The CDR3 has 13 amino acids. CDR3 loop: CASSIRTGEKLFF. CDR3 DNA sequence: TGTGCCAGCAGCATCCGGACAGGCGAAAAACTGTTTTTT.

On this clone itself: The sample has other DNA sequences that encode this CDR3 too. The V gene is TRBV30, the J gene TRBJ1-5, with a weak D call TRBD1 (6 bases). CDR3 length: 13 amino acids. Germline CDR1 is GTSNPN and CDR2 is SVGIG (reference sequence). Trimming left V 0 bases short and J 4 bases short, with 7 bases between. The CDR3 is CAWSVQGNQPQHF. DNA for the CDR3: TGTGCCTGGAGTGTGCAGGGGAATCAGCCCCAGCATTTT.

This sequence joins TRBV9 and TRBJ2-5; D is unresolved. Germline assignment: CDR1 SGDLS and CDR2 YYNGEE. V gave up 7 bases and J gave up 1 base, with 17 bases separating them. The CDR3 totals 15 residues. The CDR3 loop is CASGPYGLAQETQYF. The CDR3 DNA reads TGTGCCAGCGGTCCTTACGGCCTGGCCCAAGAGACCCAGTACTTC.

The chain carries TRBV5-4 and TRBJ1-6, with 8 bases lining up with TRBD1. V was pared by 0 bases and J by 3 bases, with 5 bases of the junction left unmatched. The CDR3 contains 17 residues. Germline values: CDR1 SGHNT, CDR2 YYREEE (reference sequence). The DNA of the CDR3 is TGTGCCAGCAGCTTGGCCGCCAGGGGGCACTATAATTCACCCCTCCACTTT. As protein: CASSLAARGHYNSPLHF. Together with reference TRBV5-4 and TRBJ1-6, the CDR3 gives the full variable domain: ETGVTQSPTHLIKTRGQQVTLRCSSQSGHNTVSWYQQALGQGPQFIFQYYREEENGRGNFPPRFSGLQFPNYSSELNVNALELDDSALYLCASSLAARGHYNSPLHFGNGTRLTVT.

The rearrangement uses TRBV7-6 and TRBJ2-5; no firm D call. Germline-derived CDR1 and CDR2 are SGHVS and FNYEAQ. V was pared by 6 bases and J by 4 bases, with 9 bases between. The CDR3 has 12 residues. CDR3 bases: TGTGCCAGCAGTCAGATGGGAGAGACCCAGTACTTC. Its protein is CASSQMGETQYF.

The chain employs TRBV29-1 and TRBJ2-5; the D gene is possibly TRBD1 (6 bases). Looked up from germline, CDR1 is SQVTM and CDR2 is ANQGSEA. V was clipped by 3 bases and J by 3 bases, with 8 bases between them. The CDR3 covers 12 residues. In DNA, the CDR3 is TGCAGCGTTGAGCCAGGGGAAGAGACCCAGTACTTC. Translated: CSVEPGEETQYF.

The chain has TRBV14 and TRBJ2-6; no clear D. The CDR3 is 13 amino acids. The V end lost 1 base, the J end lost 2 bases, and 0 bases lay between the germline ends. The germline V gene encodes CDR1 SGHDN and CDR2 FVKESK. For the CDR3, the DNA is TGTGCCAGCAGCCAAGCTGGGGCCAACGTCCTGACTTTC. This sequence encodes CASSQAGANVLTF.

The chain links TRBV2 to TRBJ2-1, with 7 bases lining up with TRBD2. The V gene's germline CDR1 is SNHLY and CDR2 FYNNEI. This CDR3 comprises 15 residues. The V and J ends lost 4 bases and 7 bases, in that order; junction bases with no gene match: 10. CDR3 in amino acids: CASSATGPGGNEQFF. CDR3 in DNA: TGTGCCAGCAGTGCGACCGGTCCCGGGGGGAATGAGCAGTTCTTC.

The V call is TRBV6-5, the J call TRBJ1-6; maybe TRBD1 (5 bases). In germline, CDR1 is MNHEY, CDR2 SVGAGI. Trimming left V 5 bases short and J 7 bases short, with 6 bases between. The length of the CDR3 is 12 residues. The CDR3 is CASSRQNSPLHF. The CDR3 DNA follows: TGTGCCAGCAGTCGACAGAATTCACCCCTCCACTTT.

V gene TRBV7-9 combines with J gene TRBJ1-2; D might be TRBD1 (6 bases). Looked up from germline, CDR1 is SEHNR and CDR2 is FQNEAQ (reference sequence). This CDR3 is 14 amino acids long. Trimming stripped 1 base from V and 2 bases from J, with 8 bases between. As DNA, the CDR3 is TGTGCCAGCAGCTTAGGGGGACACAACTATGGCTACACCTTC. As protein: CASSLGGHNYGYTF.

This clone has a handful of counts. The chain couples TRBV7-3 to TRBJ2-2; D is unclear. Germline-derived CDR1 and CDR2 are SGHTA and FQGTGA. The V and J ends lost 5 bases and 3 bases respectively, with 10 bases between them. The CDR3 consists of 14 residues. The CDR3 DNA reads as TGTGCCAGCAGCCCTTCTAGAGACACCGGGGAGCTGTTTTTT. Translating gives CASSPSRDTGELFF.

The J gene is TRBJ2-7, the V gene TRBV6-5, with a tentative D call TRBD2 (5 bases). This CDR3 has 13 amino acids. Germline loops: CDR1 MNHEY, CDR2 SVGAGI. V was shortened by 6 bases and J by 7 bases, with 16 bases between the two germline ends. As DNA, the CDR3 is TGTGCCAGCAGCAGTCGAGCGGCCCGAGAGCAGTACTTC. Translated: CASSSRAAREQYF.

In its sample, this clone was seen once. J is TRBJ2-7 and V is TRBV20-1, with TRBD1 identical over 7 bases. Germline-derived CDR1 and CDR2 are DFQATT and SNEGSKA (reference sequence). V lost 4 bases to trimming and J lost 8 bases; unmatched junction nucleotides: 5. The CDR3 totals 11 residues. The DNA for the CDR3 is TGCAGTGCTATCCTGAGGGGGCAGCAGTACTTC. Its translation: CSAILRGQQYF.

The rearrangement joins TRBV7-2 to TRBJ2-7, with D possibly matching TRBD2 (6 bases). CDR1 SGHTA and CDR2 FQGNSA come from the germline V gene. Trimming shortened V by 2 bases and J by 3 bases, and 8 bases separated the two germline ends. The CDR3 runs to 13 residues. The CDR3, as DNA: TGTGCCAGCAGCTTAAGTAGCGGCTACGAGCAGTACTTC. This translates into CASSLSSGYEQYF.